The 16 T cell receptor beta chains presented below share a single source sample, sequenced in a study of shared clonotypes between healthy human individuals. Sequenced by immunoSEQ multiplex PCR; TCRdb stores in-frame clones only, minus some. Altogether 850,000 to 1,200,000 clones are present, around 74% being singletons, with the ten largest covering 1.4% to 1.5%. Sequenced material: memory CD4+ T cells sorted from blood. Subset described: CD45RA-negative fraction. Receptor source: a man between 18 and 29 years old in good health.

The chain employs TRBV18 and TRBJ1-5; D gene uncertain. The V end lost 3 bases, the J end lost 1 base, and 7 bases lay between the germline ends. This CDR3 comprises 14 residues. The germline V gene has CDR1 KGHSH and CDR2 LQKENI. CDR3 protein: CASSPGWSNQPQHF. CDR3 sequence (DNA): TGTGCCAGCTCACCGGGGTGGAGCAATCAGCCCCAGCATTTT.

The chain links TRBV6-6 to TRBJ1-6; a possible D gene is TRBD1 (5 bases). Trimming shortened V by 5 bases and J by 6 bases, and 8 bases separated the two germline ends. This CDR3 contains 13 residues. Per germline, CDR1 MNHNY and CDR2 SVGAGI (reference sequence). The CDR3 nucleotides are TGTGCCAGCAGTGGGCAGGGTAATTCACCCCTCCACTTT. It codes for CASSGQGNSPLHF.

The rearrangement uses TRBV6-6 and TRBJ2-7; D is undetermined. The V end lost 4 bases, the J end lost 1 base, and 8 bases lay between the germline ends. Germline values: CDR1 MNHNY, CDR2 SVGAGI (reference sequence). The CDR3 sequence is 13 residues long. The CDR3 DNA follows: TGTGCCAGCAGTTTCGGGTGGTCCTACGAGCAGTACTTC. Residues: CASSFGWSYEQYF.

The chain joins TRBV5-1 to TRBJ2-3; 12 bases align to TRBD2. Germline V lookup: CDR1 SGHRS, CDR2 YFSETQ. This CDR3 is 14 amino acids long. V shed 9 bases and J 4 bases; nucleotides not matched to a gene: 6. The CDR3 DNA sequence: TGCGCCACCAAACTAGCGGGAGGTCCAGATACGCAGTATTTT. This translates into CATKLAGGPDTQYF.

This chain links TRBV20-1 with TRBJ1-2, with D possibly being TRBD1 (5 bases). Germline values: CDR1 DFQATT, CDR2 SNEGSKA (reference sequence). V gave up 7 bases and J gave up 8 bases, with 14 bases separating them. The CDR3 totals 11 residues. In DNA form, the CDR3 reads TGCAGTGTCAGGGATTCCTGGGGCTACACCTTC. This sequence encodes CSVRDSWGYTF.

V usage is TRBV6-1 and J usage is TRBJ1-3; D gene uncertain. CDR1 MNHNS and CDR2 SASEGT come from the germline V gene. This CDR3 comprises 17 residues. V was trimmed by 0 bases and J by 3 bases, leaving 15 bases between them. CDR3 sequence (DNA): TGTGCCAGCAGTGAAGCGTTACTCAGGATGGGTGGAAACACCATATATTTT. Its translation: CASSEALLRMGGNTIYF.

V is TRBV5-4 and J is TRBJ2-1; 7 positions agree with TRBD1. The CDR3 runs 14 residues. Germline V gene sequence: CDR1 SGHNT, CDR2 YYREEE (reference sequence). Trimming removed 6 bases from V and 2 bases from J; junction bases left unmatched: 5. The CDR3 DNA sequence: TGTGCCAGCACCCAGACAGGGCCCTACAATGAGCAGTTCTTC. Translation: CASTQTGPYNEQFF.

V is TRBV6-4 and J is TRBJ1-6; TRBD1 matches 7 bases. CDR3 length equals 15 residues. Germline CDR1 and CDR2: MRHNA and SNTAGT. V dropped 6 bases and J dropped 7; count of bases not matched to a gene: 9. The CDR3 nucleotides read TGTGCCAGCAGCCCGGTATGGACAGGCAATTCACCCCTCCACTTT. As protein: CASSPVWTGNSPLHF.

This rearrangement joins TRBV5-4 to TRBJ1-5; D call uncertain. Trimming shortened V by 4 bases and J by 3 bases, and 8 bases separated the two germline ends. CDR1 is SGHNT, CDR2 YYREEE, per germline (reference sequence). The CDR3 consists of 13 residues. The DNA of the CDR3 is TGTGCCAGCAGCCGGGGTCTCAATCAGCCCCAGCATTTT. It codes for CASSRGLNQPQHF.

This clone has more than one count but fewer than ten. The chain carries TRBV5-6 and TRBJ2-5; D uncertain. Germline loops: CDR1 SGHDT, CDR2 YYEEEE. CDR3 length: 14 amino acids. V was cut by 3 bases and J by 4 bases, with 13 bases left in between. The CDR3 DNA reads as TGTGCCAGCAGCTCACTTAGGGCAGGAGAGACCCAGTACTTC. It translates to CASSSLRAGETQYF.

V and J are TRBV5-1 and TRBJ2-1; unclear D gene. Germline V CDR1 and CDR2: SGHRS, YFSETQ. The CDR3 length is 15 residues. Trimming took off 0 bases at V and 6 bases at J, with 13 bases between the two ends. The CDR3 DNA reads as TGCGCCAGCAGCTTGGCGGTTTTACTGAGCAATGAGCAGTTCTTC. It specifies CASSLAVLLSNEQFF.

The gene calls are TRBV5-1 and TRBJ1-2; 9 bases map to TRBD1. V lost 2 bases to trimming and J lost 4 bases; unmatched junction nucleotides: 21. Germline V CDR1 and CDR2: SGHRS, YFSETQ. The CDR3 sequence is 20 residues long. CDR3 nucleotides: TGCGCCAGCAGCTTAATGGGCAAGGGTTCTAACAGGGGGCAGACCTATGGCTACACCTTC. It yields the protein CASSLMGKGSNRGQTYGYTF.

The rearrangement uses TRBV2 and TRBJ1-4; D gene ambiguous. The germline V gene has CDR1 SNHLY and CDR2 FYNNEI. This CDR3 spans 12 amino acids. V lost 5 bases, J lost 5 bases, and 6 bases lay in between. CDR3 nucleotide sequence: TGTGCCAGCAGTTGGACCAATGAAAAACTGTTTTTT. Its protein is CASSWTNEKLFF.

This rearrangement joins TRBV20-1 to TRBJ2-5; D not certain. This CDR3 comprises 11 residues. V lost 3 bases and J 5 bases, leaving 7 bases between the germline ends. The germline V gene encodes CDR1 DFQATT and CDR2 SNEGSKA (reference sequence). CDR3 bases: TGCAGTGCTAGTGGCGGCGAGACCCAGTACTTC. Its translation is CSASGGETQYF.

The J gene is TRBJ1-1, the V gene TRBV27; D ambiguous. This CDR3 comprises 13 residues. Looked up from germline, CDR1 is MNHEY and CDR2 is SMNVEV (reference sequence). Trimming took off 3 bases at V and 6 bases at J, with 11 bases between the two ends. As DNA, the CDR3 is TGTGCCAGCAGTTTGTACGTATTGGCTGAAGCTTTCTTT. It encodes CASSLYVLAEAFF.

The chain is built from TRBV5-1 and TRBJ1-2; the D gene is possibly TRBD1 (5 bases). This CDR3 region has 15 residues. The V end was cut by 3 bases, the J end by 6 bases, with 18 bases between. In germline, CDR1 is SGHRS, CDR2 YFSETQ. The DNA for the CDR3 is TGCGCCAGCAGCTCCGACGGGGCATCTGGGGATGGCTACACCTTC. Translation: CASSSDGASGDGYTF.